In this sample, the clone carrying this T cell receptor (beta chain) turned up many times. The antigen is unknown. Template switching added a universal primer site; cDNA carried unique molecular identifiers. MiXCR was run by TCRdb on the 5' RACE reads, yielding one entry per CDR3 protein. The data show hundreds of thousands of distinct CDR3 sequences, 5.5% to 6.5% seen once. V shed 3 bases and J shed 2 bases, with 8 bases lying between them. The CDR3 has 13 residues. This record comes from a study of identical twins. Whole-study findings and limits: Within beta out-of-frame sequences, the excess sharing observed between twins was weaker. Memory repertoires lacked the insertion deficit that abundant cord blood beta clonotypes showed.

The genes are TRBV12-3 or TRBV12-4 and TRBJ2-7; D unresolved. The TCR sequence derives from a man aged 18 to 29 in good health. Sample: naive T cells sorted from blood. CDR3 coding DNA: TGTGCCAGCAGTTTCGCAGTTACCTACGAGCAGTACTTC. Translation: CASSFAVTYEQYF.